These 5 T cell receptor beta chains came from one sample sequenced in a study of T cell responses to AZD1222 COVID-19 vaccine. Profiled with immunoSEQ multiplex PCR; TCRdb holds only in-frame clones, not every one. The repertoire holds just under 150,000 clones, with approximately 90% as singletons. Here the sequenced sample was peripheral blood, taken 28 days after the second AZD1222 dose. These receptors were collected from an adult who received the AZD1222 COVID-19 vaccine.

The chain joins TRBV2 to TRBJ2-7, with 7 bases lining up with TRBD1. The CDR3 sequence is 14 residues long. V shed 8 bases, J shed 0 bases, and the junction held 7 bases outside the gene matches. CDR1 and CDR2 from the germline V gene are SNHLY and FYNNEI. The CDR3 nucleotides are TGTGCCAGCCAAGGGGGCGCGGGCTCCTACGAGCAGTACTTC. This encodes CASQGGAGSYEQYF.

This chain links TRBV13 with TRBJ2-1; no clear D. The CDR3 is made up of 16 amino acids. Germline CDR1 reads PRHDT; CDR2 reads FYEKMQ (reference sequence). V dropped 3 bases and J dropped 0 bases, with 12 bases sitting between them. CDR3 in DNA: TGTGCCAGCAGCTTCCGTACGGGTAACTCCTACAATGAGCAGTTCTTC. This gives the protein CASSFRTGNSYNEQFF.

The rearrangement uses TRBV2 and TRBJ1-3; perhaps TRBD1 as D (5 bases). The CDR3 runs to 18 residues. V shed 0 bases and J shed 0 bases, with 15 bases lying between them. CDR1 SNHLY and CDR2 FYNNEI come from the germline V gene. The CDR3 DNA reads TGTGCCAGCAGTGAAGCCGGGGGACGTTGGAACTCTGGAAACACCATATATTTT. It specifies CASSEAGGRWNSGNTIYF.

The V and J genes are TRBV30 and TRBJ1-2; no firm D call. Deletions cut 5 bases from V and 6 bases from J, with 16 bases between. The germline V gene encodes CDR1 GTSNPN and CDR2 SVGIG (reference sequence). This CDR3 has 13 amino acids. CDR3 region: CAWADGPAHGYTF. For the CDR3, the DNA is TGTGCCTGGGCAGACGGGCCGGCCCATGGCTACACCTTC.

The chain couples TRBV18 to TRBJ1-2; no clear D. In germline, CDR1 is KGHSH, CDR2 LQKENI. This CDR3 has 14 amino acids. The V gene lost 5 bases and the J gene lost 4 bases, with 14 bases spanning the gap. The DNA of the CDR3 is TGTGCCAGCTCAACGTCCTCGTCAATCTATGGCTACACCTTC. It encodes CASSTSSSIYGYTF.